This T cell receptor beta chain was found in a study of Ad26.COV2.S vaccination and SARS-CoV-2 variants. Study information: Into the muscle, Ad26.COV2.S was dosed once or twice, 56 days apart.

Study-wide results and limits: The TCR breadth and depth analyses may have produced an underestimate of total T cell responses. Vaccinees and placebo recipients showed similar non-spike TCR breadth.

Documented treatment: over 15 received Ad26.COV2.S at low or high dose, single or two shots; about five received placebo; per-sample allocation not given. Sampling occurred on day 63 after the first vaccine or placebo injection. The assay was immunoSEQ multiplex PCR, and TCRdb's table has in-frame clones only and misses some. This sample has around 450,000 clones, with 89% found just once. CDR3 length: 13 amino acids. Trimming took off 3 bases at V and 2 bases at J, with 7 bases between the two ends. Germline lookup yields CDR1 MRHNA and CDR2 SNTAGT. As for this clone: Its antigen is not identified.

Sequencing was performed on peripheral blood, taken in a trial of Ad26.COV2.S vaccine versus placebo. The receptor's source is a person aged 18 to 65 who received the Ad26.COV2.S COVID-19 vaccine or a placebo. The genes are TRBV6-4 and TRBJ2-5; D not resolved. CDR3 loop: CASSEKGQETQYF. In nucleotides, the CDR3 is TGTGCCAGCAGTGAGAAAGGGCAAGAGACCCAGTACTTC.